This T cell receptor beta chain was retrieved from a study of blood T cells in healthy people across ages. For this clonotype: Being one base from a much bigger clone, this may be a read error. Here the CDR3 omits its conserved ending phenylalanine or tryptophan, so a read error is the likely source.

Next came a second PCR, run for about 6 to 11 cycles, which used a sample-barcoded 5' primer along with a J-beta primer mix. Via MiXCR, TCRdb re-called the 5' RACE reads, giving one row per CDR3 protein. Of 750,000 to 950,000 distinct CDR3 sequences listed, around 29% are singletons. The CDR3 is 13 amino acids. Per the germline V gene, CDR1 is MGHRA and CDR2 is YSYEKL. The same specimen was also included in a second study, on T cells of mothers and their children.

The source material was blood. The chain couples TRBV4-1 to TRBJ2-4, with TRBD2 as a possible D gene (6 bases). The assigned J gene may be wrong: the sequence end matches TRBJ2-7 better. The TCR sequence derives from a woman aged 40 to 55 in good health. This CDR3 reads CASSQEKEGEQYL. CDR3 coding DNA: TGCGCCAGCAGCCAAGAAAAGGAGGGCGAGCAGTACTTG.